The sequence of this T cell receptor beta chain was determined in a study of blood T cell repertoires in COVID-19. Enrolled through a virtual design, the participants were between 18 and 89 years of age and came from under 25 US areas. Germline loops: CDR1 MNHEY, CDR2 SMNVEV (reference sequence). Germline trimming cut 6 bases from V and 2 bases from J; bases unmatched to any gene: 14. This CDR3 is 18 amino acids long. Data came from immunoSEQ multiplex PCR; TCRdb stores just in-frame clones and leaves some out. The sample records fewer than 250,000 clones, 80% to 90% being singletons. This clone was observed once.

Source material: PBMCs or T cells enriched from blood (not recorded which). The V gene is TRBV27, the J gene TRBJ1-3; 9 bases agree with TRBD1. The clonotype originates from a woman between 45 and 60 years old who had been exposed to COVID-19. CDR3 protein: CASSTKPPGQGAGNTIYF. The CDR3 DNA is TGTGCCAGCAGCACTAAACCTCCGGGACAGGGCGCTGGAAACACCATATATTTT.